Listed below are T cell receptor beta chains from one sample, sequenced in a study of regulatory T cells in long-lasting Graves disease. Using its own MiXCR run on the multiplex PCR reads, TCRdb lists one record per CDR3 protein. The sample holds 300,000 to 400,000 distinct CDR3 sequences, around 15% seen once. Sequenced here: peripheral blood mononuclear cells (PBMCs), sampled at new diagnosis, from a patient treated with antithyroid drugs. All receptors derive from a female donor with Graves disease. The CDR3 runs from the conserved cysteine through the conserved F or W. D genes are given only for firm matches. The size entry is marked missing in some rows and otherwise reads once, few, many or a size class.

v_gene	d_gene	abundance	j_gene	CDR3aa	CDR3nt
TRBV20-1	-	many	TRBJ2-3	CSARPRDIIADTQYF	TGCAGTGCTAGACCCCGGGACATCATCGCAGATACGCAGTATTTT
TRBV19	TRBD1	many	TRBJ1-2	CASWDREWYGYTF	TGTGCCAGCTGGGACAGGGAATGGTATGGCTACACCTTC
TRBV4-2	-	few	TRBJ1-2	CASSQPGQTNYGYTF	TGTGCCAGCAGCCAACCCGGACAGACTAACTATGGCTACACCTTC
TRBV28	TRBD1	many	TRBJ2-5	CASSPGQQKSQETQYF	TGTGCCAGCAGTCCGGGACAGCAAAAAAGTCAAGAGACCCAGTACTTC
TRBV27	-	-	TRBJ2-7	CASSLNPPDEQYF	TGTGCCAGCAGTCTGAACCCTCCCGACGAGCAGTACTTC
TRBV12-3/TRBV12-4	TRBD2	once	TRBJ2-7	CASSLIAGASLHEQYF	TGTGCCAGCAGTTTAATAGCGGGGGCCTCACTCCACGAGCAGTACTTC
TRBV7-3	-	-	TRBJ2-1	CASSFRGLGAAINNEQFF	TGTGCCAGCAGCTTTCGGGGGCTGGGGGCAGCAATAAACAATGAGCAGTTCTTC
TRBV11-2	TRBD1	many	TRBJ1-2	CASSLGVETGVGYTF	TGTGCCAGCAGCTTAGGGGTCGAGACAGGGGTCGGCTACACCTTC
TRBV6-2/TRBV6-3	-	-	TRBJ2-5	CASSYSVTGTETQYF	TGTGCCAGCAGTTACTCGGTTACAGGGACGGAGACCCAGTACTTC
TRBV7-2	-	many	TRBJ2-7	CASSYGLLRDKSYEQYF	TGTGCCAGCAGCTACGGGCTATTGCGGGATAAGTCCTACGAGCAGTACTTC
TRBV6-5	TRBD1	many	TRBJ2-2	CASSSRTGRTGELFF	TGTGCCAGCAGTTCTCGGACAGGGAGAACCGGGGAGCTGTTTTTT
TRBV12-3/TRBV12-4	-	many	TRBJ1-2	CASSLATGTYGYTF	TGTGCCAGCAGTTTAGCGACAGGAACCTATGGCTACACCTTC
TRBV29-1	TRBD1	-	TRBJ1-5	CSVRVDRDVNQPQHF	TGCAGCGTTCGGGTTGACAGGGATGTTAATCAGCCCCAGCATTTT
TRBV7-2	-	few	TRBJ1-6	CASSLENTNSPLHF	TGTGCCAGCAGCTTAGAAAATACAAATTCACCCCTCCACTTT
TRBV28	TRBD1	many	TRBJ2-1	CASKGRDRVYNEQFF	TGTGCCAGCAAAGGCCGGGACAGGGTATACAATGAGCAGTTCTTC
TRBV20-1	TRBD1	many	TRBJ2-2	CSARETGDTGELFF	TGCAGTGCTAGAGAGACAGGGGACACCGGGGAGCTGTTTTTT
TRBV28	TRBD1	many	TRBJ1-2	CASSSTLGTGGERGYTF	TGTGCCAGCAGTTCTACCCTGGGGACAGGGGGGGAACGTGGCTACACCTTC
TRBV5-4	TRBD1	many	TRBJ2-7	CASSLGQGADYEQYF	TGTGCCAGCAGCTTGGGACAGGGGGCGGACTACGAGCAGTACTTC
TRBV6-1	TRBD1	few	TRBJ1-1	CASSRSTGGEAFF	TGTGCCAGCAGCCGATCCACAGGGGGTGAAGCTTTCTTT
TRBV20-1	-	many	TRBJ2-1	CSAPTDVMEQFF	TGCAGTGCTCCGACGGACGTAATGGAGCAGTTCTTC